The rows below give T cell receptor beta chains drawn from one sample of a study of T cell repertoires in aging, cancer and after chemotherapy. TCRdb re-called the multiplex PCR reads with MiXCR, one entry per CDR3 protein. The sample holds about 4,500 distinct CDR3 sequences, less than 45% seen once. Sequenced material: blood. These receptors came from a human donor with a solid tumor. Both conserved end residues are part of each CDR3. Each record gives: V gene, clone size, D gene, J gene, CDR3 protein, CDR3 DNA. A D gene is named only where the DNA matches it firmly. Where a row states a size, it is once, few, many or the class of an expanded clone; other rows omit it.

v_gene: TRBV6-5; abundance: .; d_gene: .; j_gene: TRBJ1-5; CDR3aa: CASSYSRGLGNQPQHF; CDR3nt: TGTGCCAGCAGTTACTCGCGGGGGCTGGGGAATCAGCCCCAGCATTTT
v_gene: TRBV6-1; abundance: few; d_gene: TRBD2; j_gene: TRBJ2-3; CDR3aa: CASSPDGGGASTDTQYF; CDR3nt: TGTGCCAGCAGTCCTGATGGCGGGGGGGCCTCCACAGATACGCAGTATTTT
v_gene: TRBV11-2; abundance: .; d_gene: .; j_gene: TRBJ2-7; CDR3aa: CASSRRGISEQYF; CDR3nt: TGTGCCAGCAGCCGCAGGGGAATCAGCGAGCAGTACTTC
v_gene: TRBV6-5; abundance: .; d_gene: .; j_gene: TRBJ2-7; CDR3aa: CASSYLRGGSYEQYF; CDR3nt: TGTGCCAGCAGTTACCTTAGGGGAGGCTCCTACGAGCAGTACTTC
v_gene: TRBV20-1; abundance: few; d_gene: .; j_gene: TRBJ1-1; CDR3aa: CSARDQANRHTEAFF; CDR3nt: TGCAGTGCTAGAGATCAGGCCAACCGGCACACTGAAGCTTTCTTT
v_gene: TRBV5-1; abundance: few; d_gene: .; j_gene: TRBJ2-7; CDR3aa: CASQDPRSYEQYF; CDR3nt: TGCGCCAGCCAGGACCCCCGGTCGTACGAGCAGTACTTC
v_gene: TRBV20-1; abundance: few; d_gene: .; j_gene: TRBJ2-5; CDR3aa: CSAKGWAQETQYF; CDR3nt: TGCAGTGCTAAGGGGTGGGCTCAAGAGACCCAGTACTTC
v_gene: TRBV7-9; abundance: .; d_gene: .; j_gene: TRBJ2-7; CDR3aa: CASSLASFEQYF; CDR3nt: TGTGCCAGCAGCTTAGCTTCGTTCGAGCAGTACTTC
v_gene: TRBV24-1; abundance: .; d_gene: .; j_gene: TRBJ2-3; CDR3aa: CATEGRASTDTQYF; CDR3nt: TGTGCCACCGAGGGCAGGGCTAGCACAGATACGCAGTATTTT
v_gene: TRBV7-2; abundance: few; d_gene: TRBD2; j_gene: TRBJ2-5; CDR3aa: CASSLAGLAIEAQYF; CDR3nt: TGTGCCAGCAGCTTAGCGGGACTAGCGATCGAGGCCCAGTACTTC
v_gene: TRBV5-4; abundance: .; d_gene: .; j_gene: TRBJ1-1; CDR3aa: CASSPRPPMTMNTEAFF; CDR3nt: TGTGCCAGCAGCCCCCGACCCCCCATGACAATGAACACTGAAGCTTTCTTT
v_gene: TRBV20-1; abundance: .; d_gene: TRBD2; j_gene: TRBJ2-1; CDR3aa: CSARDLKREGTNEQFF; CDR3nt: TGCAGTGCTAGAGATCTTAAGCGGGAGGGCACCAATGAGCAGTTCTTC
v_gene: TRBV5-1; abundance: .; d_gene: .; j_gene: TRBJ2-5; CDR3aa: CASSLARETQYF; CDR3nt: TGCGCCAGCAGCTTGGCTCGGGAGACCCAGTACTTC
v_gene: TRBV6-2/TRBV6-3; abundance: .; d_gene: .; j_gene: TRBJ1-6; CDR3aa: CASRGSGSYNSPLHF; CDR3nt: TGTGCCAGCAGGGGATCAGGCTCCTATAATTCACCCCTCCACTTT
v_gene: TRBV19; abundance: .; d_gene: .; j_gene: TRBJ1-6; CDR3aa: CASIGSVLNSPLHF; CDR3nt: TGTGCCAGCATAGGGTCCGTTTTAAATTCACCCCTCCACTTT
v_gene: TRBV30; abundance: .; d_gene: .; j_gene: TRBJ1-6; CDR3aa: CAWSNLPLGGSYNSPLHF; CDR3nt: TGTGCCTGGAGTAACCTCCCATTAGGGGGCTCCTATAATTCACCCCTCCACTTT
v_gene: TRBV6-5; abundance: .; d_gene: .; j_gene: TRBJ2-7; CDR3aa: CASSYSLTRITYEQYF; CDR3nt: TGTGCCAGCAGTTACTCATTGACTAGAATAACCTACGAGCAGTACTTC